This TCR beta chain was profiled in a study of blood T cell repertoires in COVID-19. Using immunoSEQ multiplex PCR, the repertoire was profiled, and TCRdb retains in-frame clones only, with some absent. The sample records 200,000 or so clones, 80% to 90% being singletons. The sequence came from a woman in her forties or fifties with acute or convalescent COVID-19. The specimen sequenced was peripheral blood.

CDR3 residues: CAWSVGQGGFGNQPQHF. The CDR3 region has the DNA TGTGCCTGGAGCGTTGGACAGGGAGGATTTGGCAATCAGCCCCAGCATTTT. The V call is TRBV30, the J call TRBJ1-5; TRBD1 matches at 8 bases. This CDR3 is 17 amino acids long. Germline V gene sequence: CDR1 GTSNPN, CDR2 SVGIG (reference sequence). J lost 2 bases, V lost 3 bases, and 12 bases had no gene match.